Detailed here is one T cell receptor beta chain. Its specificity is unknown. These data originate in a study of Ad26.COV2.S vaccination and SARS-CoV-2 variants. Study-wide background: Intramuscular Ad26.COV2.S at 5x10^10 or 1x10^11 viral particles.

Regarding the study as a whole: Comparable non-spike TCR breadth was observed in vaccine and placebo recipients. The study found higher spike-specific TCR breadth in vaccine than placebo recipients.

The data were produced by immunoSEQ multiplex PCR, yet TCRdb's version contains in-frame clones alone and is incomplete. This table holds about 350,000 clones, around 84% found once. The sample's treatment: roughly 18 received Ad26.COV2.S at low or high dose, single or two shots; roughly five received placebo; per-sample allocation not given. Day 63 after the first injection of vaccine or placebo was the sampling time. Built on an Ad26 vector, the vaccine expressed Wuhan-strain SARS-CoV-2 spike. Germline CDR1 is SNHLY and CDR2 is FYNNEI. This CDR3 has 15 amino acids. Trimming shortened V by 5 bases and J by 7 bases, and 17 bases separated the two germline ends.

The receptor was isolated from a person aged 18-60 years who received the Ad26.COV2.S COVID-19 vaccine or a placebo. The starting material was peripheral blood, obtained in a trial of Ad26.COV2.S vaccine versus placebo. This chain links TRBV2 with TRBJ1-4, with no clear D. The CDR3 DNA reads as TGTGCCAGCAGTTTGGACGGCCTGGTTGGTGAAAAACTGTTTTTT. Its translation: CASSLDGLVGEKLFF.